The clone carrying this T cell receptor (beta chain) was seen repeatedly, ten times or more. Its matching antigen is unknown. Amplification yielded TCR beta CDR3 regions, with RNA transcripts as the source. The TCR CDR3 was amplified in a first-round RT-PCR using the HTBI primer set. TCRdb ran MiXCR on the multiplex PCR reads and lists one entry per CDR3 protein. The table records fewer than 500,000 distinct CDR3 sequences, about 15% of them present only once. This record belongs to a study of T cells in Graves' hyperthyroidism and ophthalmopathy. Study-level results: Classification by a 13 V-J model distinguished ophthalmopathy from stable hyperthyroidism.

CDR1 DFQATT and CDR2 SNEGSKA come from the germline V gene (reference sequence). The CDR3 consists of 14 residues. V lost 2 bases to trimming and J lost 1 base, with 11 bases between them. A NOSPECS grade of at least 4, a Clinical Activity Score of at least 3 and duration under 3 months were recorded in ophthalmopathy patients. On the basis of clinical symptoms, serum thyroxine and TRAb, thyroid ultrasound and orbital computed tomography, diagnoses were made. This chain uses TRBV20-1 with TRBJ2-5; D is unresolved. Sequencing used blood. This TCR derives from a man aged 18 to 29 with Graves' ophthalmopathy. The CDR3 protein is CSARRRPLQETQYF. The DNA of the CDR3 is TGCAGTGCTAGACGCAGGCCCCTCCAAGAGACCCAGTACTTC.